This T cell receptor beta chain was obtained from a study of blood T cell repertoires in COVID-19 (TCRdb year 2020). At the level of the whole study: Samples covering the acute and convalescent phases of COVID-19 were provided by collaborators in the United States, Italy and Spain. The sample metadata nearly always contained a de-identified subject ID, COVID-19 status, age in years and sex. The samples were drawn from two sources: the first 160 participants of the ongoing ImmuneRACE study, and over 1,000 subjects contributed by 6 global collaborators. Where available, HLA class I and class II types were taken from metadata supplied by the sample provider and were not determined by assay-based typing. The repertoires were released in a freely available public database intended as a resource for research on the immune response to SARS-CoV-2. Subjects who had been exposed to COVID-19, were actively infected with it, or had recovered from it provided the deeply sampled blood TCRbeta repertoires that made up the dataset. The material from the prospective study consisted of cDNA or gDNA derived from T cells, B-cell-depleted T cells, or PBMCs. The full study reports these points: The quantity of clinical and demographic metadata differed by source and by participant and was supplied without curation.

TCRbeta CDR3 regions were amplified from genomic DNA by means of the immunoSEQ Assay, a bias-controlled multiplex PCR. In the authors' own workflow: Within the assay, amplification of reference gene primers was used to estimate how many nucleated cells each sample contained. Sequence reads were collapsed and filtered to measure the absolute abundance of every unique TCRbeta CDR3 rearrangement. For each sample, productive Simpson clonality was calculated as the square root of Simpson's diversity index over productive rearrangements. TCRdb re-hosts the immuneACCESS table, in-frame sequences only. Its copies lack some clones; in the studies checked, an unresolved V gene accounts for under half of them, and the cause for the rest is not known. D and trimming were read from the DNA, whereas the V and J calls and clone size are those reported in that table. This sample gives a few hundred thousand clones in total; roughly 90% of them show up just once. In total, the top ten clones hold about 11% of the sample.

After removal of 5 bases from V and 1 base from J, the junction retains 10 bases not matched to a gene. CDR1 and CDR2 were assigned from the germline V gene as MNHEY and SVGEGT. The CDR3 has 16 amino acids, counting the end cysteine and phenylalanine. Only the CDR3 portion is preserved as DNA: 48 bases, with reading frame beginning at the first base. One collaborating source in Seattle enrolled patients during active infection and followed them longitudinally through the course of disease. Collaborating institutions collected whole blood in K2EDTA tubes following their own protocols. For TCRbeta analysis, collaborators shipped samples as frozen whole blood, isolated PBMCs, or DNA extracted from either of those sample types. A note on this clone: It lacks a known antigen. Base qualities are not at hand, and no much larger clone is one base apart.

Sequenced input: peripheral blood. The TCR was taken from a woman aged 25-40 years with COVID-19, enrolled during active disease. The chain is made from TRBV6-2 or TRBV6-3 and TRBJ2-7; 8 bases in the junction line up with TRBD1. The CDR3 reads CASSHEPDRVSYEQYF. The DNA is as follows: TGTGCCAGCAGTCATGAACCGGACAGGGTTTCCTACGAGCAGTACTTC.